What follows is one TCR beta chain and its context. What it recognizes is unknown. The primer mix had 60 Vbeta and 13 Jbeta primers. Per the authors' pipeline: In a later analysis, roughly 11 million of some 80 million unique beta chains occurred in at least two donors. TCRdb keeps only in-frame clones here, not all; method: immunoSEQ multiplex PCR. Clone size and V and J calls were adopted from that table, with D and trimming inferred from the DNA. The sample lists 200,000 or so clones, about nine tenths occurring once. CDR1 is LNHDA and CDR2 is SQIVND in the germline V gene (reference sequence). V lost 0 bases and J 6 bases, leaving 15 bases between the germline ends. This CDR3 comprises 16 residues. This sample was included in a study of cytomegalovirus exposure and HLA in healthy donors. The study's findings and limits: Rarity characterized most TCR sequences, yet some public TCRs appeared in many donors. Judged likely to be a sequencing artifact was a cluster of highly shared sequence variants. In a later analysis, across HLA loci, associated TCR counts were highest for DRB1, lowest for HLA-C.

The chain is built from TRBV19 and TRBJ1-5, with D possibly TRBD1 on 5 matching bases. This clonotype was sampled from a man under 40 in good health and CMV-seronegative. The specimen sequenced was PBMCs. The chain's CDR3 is CASSIDPRARRQPQHF. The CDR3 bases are TGTGCCAGTAGTATAGATCCCAGGGCTAGGCGTCAGCCCCAGCATTTT.